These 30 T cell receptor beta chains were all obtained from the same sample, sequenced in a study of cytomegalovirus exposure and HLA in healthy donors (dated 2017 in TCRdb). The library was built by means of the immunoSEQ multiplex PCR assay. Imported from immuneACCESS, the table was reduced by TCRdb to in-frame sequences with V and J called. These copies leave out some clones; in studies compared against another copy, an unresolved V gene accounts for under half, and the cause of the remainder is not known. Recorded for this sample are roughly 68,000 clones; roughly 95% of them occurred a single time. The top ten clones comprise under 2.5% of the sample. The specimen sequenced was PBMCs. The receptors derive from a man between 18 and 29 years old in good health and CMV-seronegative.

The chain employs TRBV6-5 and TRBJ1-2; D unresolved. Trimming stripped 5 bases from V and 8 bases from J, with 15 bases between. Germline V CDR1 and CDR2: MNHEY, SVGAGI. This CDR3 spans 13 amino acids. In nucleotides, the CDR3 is TGTGCCAGCAGTCCCCGGGAGGGAGAAGGCTACACCTTC. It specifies CASSPREGEGYTF.

In nucleotides, the CDR3 is TGTGCCAGCAACGCGGGGGGCACTGAAGCTTTCTTT. Protein: CASNAGGTEAFF. V and J are TRBV6-1 and TRBJ1-1; D perhaps matches TRBD1 (5 bases). Between the trimmed V and J ends, which lost 7 bases and 4 bases, there was a span of 10 bases. The germline V gene has CDR1 MNHNS and CDR2 SASEGT. CDR3 length equals 12 residues.

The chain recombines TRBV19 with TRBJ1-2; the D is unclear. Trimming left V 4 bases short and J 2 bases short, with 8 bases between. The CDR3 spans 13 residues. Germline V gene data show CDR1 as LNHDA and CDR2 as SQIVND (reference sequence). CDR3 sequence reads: CASSRRENYGYTF. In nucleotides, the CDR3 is TGTGCCAGTAGTAGGAGGGAGAACTATGGCTACACCTTC.

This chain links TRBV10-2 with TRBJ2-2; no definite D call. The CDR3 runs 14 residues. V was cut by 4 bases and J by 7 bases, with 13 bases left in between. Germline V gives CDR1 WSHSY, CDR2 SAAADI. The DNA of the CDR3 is TGCGCCAGCAGTGCCCAAGCCCTCGACGGGGAGCTGTTTTTT. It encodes CASSAQALDGELFF.

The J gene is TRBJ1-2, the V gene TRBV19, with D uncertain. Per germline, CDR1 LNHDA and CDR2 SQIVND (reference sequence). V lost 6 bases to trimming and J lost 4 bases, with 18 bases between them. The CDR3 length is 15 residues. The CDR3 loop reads CASRAQASGSYGYTF. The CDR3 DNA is TGTGCCAGTAGGGCTCAGGCCTCCGGGAGCTATGGCTACACCTTC.

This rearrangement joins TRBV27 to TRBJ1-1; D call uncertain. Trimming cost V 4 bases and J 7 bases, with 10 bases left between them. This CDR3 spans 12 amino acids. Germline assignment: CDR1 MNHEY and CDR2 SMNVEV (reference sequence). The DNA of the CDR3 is TGTGCCAGCAGTTCTCACACACATGAAGCTTTCTTT. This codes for CASSSHTHEAFF.

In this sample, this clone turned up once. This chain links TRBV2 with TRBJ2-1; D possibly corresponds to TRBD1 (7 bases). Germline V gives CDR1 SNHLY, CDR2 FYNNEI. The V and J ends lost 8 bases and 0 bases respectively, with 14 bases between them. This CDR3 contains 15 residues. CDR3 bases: TGTGCCAGCGGACAGGCTAGCGTCTCCTACAATGAGCAGTTCTTC. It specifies CASGQASVSYNEQFF.

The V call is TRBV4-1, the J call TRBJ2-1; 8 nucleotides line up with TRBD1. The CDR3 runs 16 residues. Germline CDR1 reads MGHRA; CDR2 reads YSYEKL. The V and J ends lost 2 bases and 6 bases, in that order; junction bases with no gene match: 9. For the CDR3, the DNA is TGCGCCAGCAGCCAACGACCGGGACAGGTCACCAATGAGCAGTTCTTC. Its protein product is CASSQRPGQVTNEQFF.

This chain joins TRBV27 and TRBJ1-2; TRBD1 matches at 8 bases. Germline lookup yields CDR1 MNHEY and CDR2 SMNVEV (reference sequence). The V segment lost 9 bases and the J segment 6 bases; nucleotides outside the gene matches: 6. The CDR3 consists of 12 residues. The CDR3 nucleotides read TGTGCCAGTCACGGACAGGGACATGGCTACACCTTC. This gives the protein CASHGQGHGYTF.

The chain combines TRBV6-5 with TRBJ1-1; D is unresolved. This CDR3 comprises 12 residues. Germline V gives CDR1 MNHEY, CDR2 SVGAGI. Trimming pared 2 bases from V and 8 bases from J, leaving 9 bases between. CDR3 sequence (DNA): TGTGCCAGCAGTTACCAATCTATCGAAGCTTTCTTT. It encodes CASSYQSIEAFF.

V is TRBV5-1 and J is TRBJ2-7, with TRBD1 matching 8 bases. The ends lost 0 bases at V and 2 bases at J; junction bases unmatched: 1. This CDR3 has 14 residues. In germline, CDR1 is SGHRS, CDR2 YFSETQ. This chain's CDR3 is CASSLGQGPYEQYF. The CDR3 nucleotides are TGCGCCAGCAGCTTGGGACAGGGGCCCTACGAGCAGTACTTC.

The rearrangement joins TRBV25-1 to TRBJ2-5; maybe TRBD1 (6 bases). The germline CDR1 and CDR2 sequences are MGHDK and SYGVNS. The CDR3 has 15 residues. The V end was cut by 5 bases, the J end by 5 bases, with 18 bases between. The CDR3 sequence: CASSSPPPGDETQYF. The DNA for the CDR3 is TGTGCCAGCAGTTCACCCCCCCCAGGGGACGAGACCCAGTACTTC.

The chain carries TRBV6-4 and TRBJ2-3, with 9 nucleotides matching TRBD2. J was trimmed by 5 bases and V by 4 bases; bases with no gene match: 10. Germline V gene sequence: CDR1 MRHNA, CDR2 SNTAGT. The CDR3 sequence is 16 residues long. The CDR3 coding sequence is TGTGCCAGCAGTGGGGTCTCGGGAGCGGGAGGAGATACGCAGTATTTT. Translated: CASSGVSGAGGDTQYF.

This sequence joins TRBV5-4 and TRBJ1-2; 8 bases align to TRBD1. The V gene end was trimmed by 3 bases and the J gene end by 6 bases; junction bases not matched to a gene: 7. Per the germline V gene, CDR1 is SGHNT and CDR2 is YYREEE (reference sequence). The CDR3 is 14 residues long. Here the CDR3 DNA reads TGTGCCAGCAGCTCGCAGCTGACAGGGGATGGCTACACCTTC. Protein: CASSSQLTGDGYTF.

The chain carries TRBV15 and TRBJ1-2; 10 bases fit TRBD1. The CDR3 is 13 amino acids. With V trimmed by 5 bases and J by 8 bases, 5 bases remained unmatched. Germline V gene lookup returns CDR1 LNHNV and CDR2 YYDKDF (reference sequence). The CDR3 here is CATSGGTGVGYTF. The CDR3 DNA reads TGTGCCACCAGCGGGGGGACAGGGGTCGGCTACACCTTC.

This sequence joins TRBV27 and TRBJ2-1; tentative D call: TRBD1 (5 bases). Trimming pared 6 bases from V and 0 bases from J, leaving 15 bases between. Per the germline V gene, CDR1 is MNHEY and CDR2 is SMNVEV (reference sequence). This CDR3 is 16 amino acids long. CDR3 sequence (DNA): TGTGCCAGCAGATCCCTGGAAGGGGCCTCCTACAATGAGCAGTTCTTC. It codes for CASRSLEGASYNEQFF.

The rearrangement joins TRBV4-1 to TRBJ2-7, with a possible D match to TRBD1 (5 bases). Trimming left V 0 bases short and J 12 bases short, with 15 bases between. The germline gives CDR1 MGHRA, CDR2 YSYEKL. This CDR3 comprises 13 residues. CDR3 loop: CASSQDPRAGRYF. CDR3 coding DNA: TGCGCCAGCAGCCAAGATCCCAGGGCAGGGCGGTACTTC.

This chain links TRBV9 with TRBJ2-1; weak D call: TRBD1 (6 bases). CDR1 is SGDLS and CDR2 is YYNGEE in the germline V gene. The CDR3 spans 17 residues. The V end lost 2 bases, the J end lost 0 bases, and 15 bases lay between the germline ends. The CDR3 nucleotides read TGTGCCAGCAGCGTGGTGTCAGGGGCGGGCTCCTACAATGAGCAGTTCTTC. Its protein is CASSVVSGAGSYNEQFF.

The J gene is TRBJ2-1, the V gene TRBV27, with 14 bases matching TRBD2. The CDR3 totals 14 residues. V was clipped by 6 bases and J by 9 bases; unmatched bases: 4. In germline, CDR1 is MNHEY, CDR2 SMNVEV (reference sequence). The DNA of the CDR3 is TGTGCCAGCAGGAGGACTAGCGGGAGGCTTGAGCAGTTCTTC. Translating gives CASRRTSGRLEQFF.

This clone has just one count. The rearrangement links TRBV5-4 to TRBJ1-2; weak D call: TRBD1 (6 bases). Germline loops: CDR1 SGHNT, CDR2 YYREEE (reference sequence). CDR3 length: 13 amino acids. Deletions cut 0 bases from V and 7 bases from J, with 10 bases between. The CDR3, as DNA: TGTGCCAGCAGCTTGGCCGGGGGGCTTGGCTACACCTTC. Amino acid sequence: CASSLAGGLGYTF.

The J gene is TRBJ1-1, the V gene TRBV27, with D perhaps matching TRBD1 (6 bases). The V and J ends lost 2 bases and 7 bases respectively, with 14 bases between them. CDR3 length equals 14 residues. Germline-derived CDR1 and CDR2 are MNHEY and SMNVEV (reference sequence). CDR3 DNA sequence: TGTGCCAGCAGTTTAGATAACACAGGGTTTGAAGCTTTCTTT. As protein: CASSLDNTGFEAFF.

Here the CDR3 DNA reads TGTGCCAGCAGGACTGGGACAGAACAGCAGTACTTC. Its translation: CASRTGTEQQYF. The rearrangement uses TRBV6-1 and TRBJ2-7; 7 bases are shared with TRBD1. The CDR3 runs 12 residues. After removal of 6 bases from V and 8 bases from J, the junction contained 7 bases not matched to a gene. Germline V gene data show CDR1 as MNHNS and CDR2 as SASEGT.

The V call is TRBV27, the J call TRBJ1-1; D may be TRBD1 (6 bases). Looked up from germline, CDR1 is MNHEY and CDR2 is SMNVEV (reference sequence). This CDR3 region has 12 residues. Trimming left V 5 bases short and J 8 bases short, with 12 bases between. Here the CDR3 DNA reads TGTGCCAGCAGTACCGGACAGACCGAAGCTTTCTTT. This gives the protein CASSTGQTEAFF.

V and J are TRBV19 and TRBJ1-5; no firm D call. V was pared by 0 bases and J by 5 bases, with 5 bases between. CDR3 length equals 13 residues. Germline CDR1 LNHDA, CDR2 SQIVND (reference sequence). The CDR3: CASSIDEDQPQHF. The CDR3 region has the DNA TGTGCCAGTAGTATAGACGAGGATCAGCCCCAGCATTTT.

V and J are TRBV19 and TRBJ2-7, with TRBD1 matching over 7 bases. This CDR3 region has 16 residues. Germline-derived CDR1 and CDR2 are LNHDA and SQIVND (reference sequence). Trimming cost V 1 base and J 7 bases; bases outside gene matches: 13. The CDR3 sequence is CASSIGRGGLNREQYF. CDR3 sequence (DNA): TGTGCCAGTAGTATAGGTAGAGGGGGCTTGAATCGGGAGCAGTACTTC.

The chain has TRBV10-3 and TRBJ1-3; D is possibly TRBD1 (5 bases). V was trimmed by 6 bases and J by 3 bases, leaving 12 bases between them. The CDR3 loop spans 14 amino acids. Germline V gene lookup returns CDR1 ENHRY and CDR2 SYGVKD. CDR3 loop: CAIREDIVGNTIYF. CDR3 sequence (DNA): TGTGCCATCAGGGAGGACATTGTTGGAAACACCATATATTTT.

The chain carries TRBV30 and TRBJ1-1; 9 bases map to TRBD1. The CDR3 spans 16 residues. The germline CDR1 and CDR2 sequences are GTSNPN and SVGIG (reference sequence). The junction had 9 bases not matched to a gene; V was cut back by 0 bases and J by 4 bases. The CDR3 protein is CAWSVETGGGFTEAFF. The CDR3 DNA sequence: TGTGCCTGGAGTGTTGAAACAGGGGGCGGTTTCACTGAAGCTTTCTTT.

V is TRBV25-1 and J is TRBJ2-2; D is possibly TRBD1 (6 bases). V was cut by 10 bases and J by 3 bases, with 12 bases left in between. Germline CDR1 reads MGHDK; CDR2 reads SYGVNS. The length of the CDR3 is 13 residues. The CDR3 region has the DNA TGTGCCACCGAGGACAGCTACACCGGGGAGCTGTTTTTT. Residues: CATEDSYTGELFF. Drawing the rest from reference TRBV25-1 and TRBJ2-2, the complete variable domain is EADIYQTPRYLVIGTGKKITLECSQTMGHDKMYWYQQDPGMELHLIHYSYGVNSTEKGDLSSESTVSRIRTEHFPLTLESARPSHTSQYLCATEDSYTGELFFGEGSRLTVL.

The CDR3 loop reads CASSSYGQGADEQYF. For the CDR3, the DNA is TGTGCCAGTAGTTCCTATGGACAGGGGGCTGACGAGCAGTACTTC. The chain uses TRBV19 and TRBJ2-7; 11 positions agree with TRBD1. V lost 5 bases to trimming and J lost 5 bases; unmatched junction nucleotides: 8. Per the germline V gene, CDR1 is LNHDA and CDR2 is SQIVND (reference sequence). This CDR3 is built from 15 residues.

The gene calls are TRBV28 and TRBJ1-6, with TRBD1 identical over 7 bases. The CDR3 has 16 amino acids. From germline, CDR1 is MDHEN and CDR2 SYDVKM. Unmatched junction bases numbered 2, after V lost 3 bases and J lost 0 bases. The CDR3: CASSLAGGSYNSPLHF. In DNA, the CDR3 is TGTGCCAGCAGTTTGGCAGGGGGCTCCTATAATTCACCCCTCCACTTT.